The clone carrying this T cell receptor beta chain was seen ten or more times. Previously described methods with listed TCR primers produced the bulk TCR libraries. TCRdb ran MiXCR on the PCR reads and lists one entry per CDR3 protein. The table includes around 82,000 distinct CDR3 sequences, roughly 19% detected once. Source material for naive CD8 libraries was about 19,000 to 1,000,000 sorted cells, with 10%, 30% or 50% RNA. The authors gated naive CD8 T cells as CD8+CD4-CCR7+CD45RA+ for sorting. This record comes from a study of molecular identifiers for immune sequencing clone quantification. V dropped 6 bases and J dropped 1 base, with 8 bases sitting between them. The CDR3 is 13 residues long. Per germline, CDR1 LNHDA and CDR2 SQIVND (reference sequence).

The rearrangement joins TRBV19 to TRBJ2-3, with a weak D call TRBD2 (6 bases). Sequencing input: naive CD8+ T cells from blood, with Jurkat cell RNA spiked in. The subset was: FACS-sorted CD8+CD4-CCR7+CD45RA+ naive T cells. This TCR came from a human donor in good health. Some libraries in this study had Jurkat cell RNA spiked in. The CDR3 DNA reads TGTGCCAGTAGCAGGGAGGGCACAGATACGCAGTATTTT. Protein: CASSREGTDTQYF.